This T cell receptor (beta chain) derives from a study of cytomegalovirus exposure and HLA in healthy donors. This PCR relied on a set of 60 Vbeta primers and 13 Jbeta primers. The method was immunoSEQ multiplex PCR; TCRdb's version includes in-frame clones alone and lacks a portion of them. The data show about 160,000 clones, roughly 80% seen once. The CDR3 contains 17 residues. V trimming: 2 bases; J trimming: 6 bases; junction bases outside the gene matches: 14. Germline CDR1 reads SGHTA; CDR2 reads FQGNSA. Overall study results and limits: The study found most TCR sequences rare, yet found some public TCRs in many donors. In an earlier analysis, productive rearrangement rates for most beta V segments clustered near 87% or 30%. Per a later analysis, roughly 17,000 TCR beta sequences showed association with HLA alleles at 0.05 false discovery rate.

As regards this clone: As yet, its antigen is unknown.

The J gene is TRBJ2-7, the V gene TRBV7-2, with TRBD2 matching 9 bases. The sequence derives from a male donor in good health and CMV-seronegative. The sample taken for sequencing was PBMCs. The CDR3 spells CASSLRSAGGPSGEQYF. As DNA, the CDR3 is TGTGCCAGCAGCTTAAGAAGTGCGGGAGGGCCCTCGGGCGAGCAGTACTTC.